This T cell receptor beta chain is drawn from a study of blood T cell repertoires in COVID-19. Whole-study context: PBMCs, B-cell-depleted T cells, or T cells provided the cDNA or gDNA that made up the material.

Authors' methods: Reference gene primers were amplified, and this amplification served to estimate nucleated cell counts. The table came from immunoSEQ multiplex PCR; TCRdb's copy has only in-frame clones and leaves some out. The V and J calls and clone size were taken over from that table, and D and trimming were inferred from the DNA. The sample holds 290,000 or so clones, about 89% seen once. In Seattle, patients joined the study during active infection and were tracked longitudinally. The CDR3 extends over 18 amino acids. Germline loops: CDR1 SGHNT, CDR2 YYREEE (reference sequence). V was clipped by 2 bases and J by 3 bases; unmatched bases: 10.

The sequencing sample was made of peripheral blood. The chain is built from TRBV5-4 and TRBJ2-1; TRBD2 aligns across 11 bases. The receptor comes from a young woman with COVID-19, enrolled during active disease. This chain's CDR3 is CASSLGISGRANYNEQFF. The CDR3, as DNA: TGTGCCAGCAGCTTAGGTATTAGCGGGAGGGCCAACTACAATGAGCAGTTCTTC. Looking up the rest from reference TRBV5-4 and TRBJ2-1 gives the full variable domain: ETGVTQSPTHLIKTRGQQVTLRCSSQSGHNTVSWYQQALGQGPQFIFQYYREEENGRGNFPPRFSGLQFPNYSSELNVNALELDDSALYLCASSLGISGRANYNEQFFGPGTRLTVL.